These 25 T cell receptor beta chains share one sample of origin, sequenced in a study of T-cell reconstitution after alpha-beta-depleted transplantation in children. Library preparation (for TCRbeta) was performed with unique molecular identifiers. TCRdb recomputed calls from the PCR reads with MiXCR, one row per CDR3 protein. The sample has a few hundred thousand distinct CDR3 sequences; 25% to 30% are singletons. Material: PBMCs, obtained before TCRalphabeta/CD19-depleted stem cell transplant. The source of these receptors is a boy under two years old with Wiskott-Aldrich syndrome, due to receive a stem cell transplant.

The chain employs TRBV5-6 and TRBJ1-1; D is unresolved. CDR3 length: 14 residues. Germline CDR1 is SGHDT and CDR2 is YYEEEE. The V end lost 1 base, the J end lost 7 bases, and 14 bases lay between the germline ends. CDR3 protein: CASSLPGAGNEAFF. The CDR3 DNA reads TGTGCCAGCAGCTTGCCCGGCGCGGGGAATGAAGCTTTCTTT. Drawing the rest from reference TRBV5-6 and TRBJ1-1, the complete variable domain is DAGVTQSPTHLIKTRGQQVTLRCSPKSGHDTVSWYQQALGQGPQFIFQYYEEEERQRGNFPDRFSGHQFPNYSSELNVNALLLGDSALYLCASSLPGAGNEAFFGQGTRLTVV.

This clonotype occurred once. The chain recombines TRBV5-1 with TRBJ2-1; D is possibly TRBD1 or TRBD2 (5 bases each). The length of the CDR3 is 15 residues. CDR1 SGHRS and CDR2 YFSETQ come from the germline V gene. V lost 4 bases and J 1 base, leaving 12 bases between the germline ends. The CDR3 region has the DNA TGCGCCAGCAGCCTGCCGGGACGGTCCTACAATGAGCAGTTCTTC. It specifies CASSLPGRSYNEQFF. Complete variable domain (other parts from reference TRBV5-1 and TRBJ2-1): KAGVTQTPRYLIKTRGQQVTLSCSPISGHRSVSWYQQTPGQGLQFLFEYFSETQRNKGNFPGRFSGRQFSNSRSEMNVSTLELGDSALYLCASSLPGRSYNEQFFGPGTRLTVL.

This clonotype was counted between two and nine times. The rearrangement uses TRBV12-3 or TRBV12-4 and TRBJ2-1, with D perhaps TRBD2 (5 bases). This CDR3 contains 17 residues. The ends were cut back, 1 base at V and 8 bases at J, with 21 bases in the middle. In DNA, the CDR3 is TGTGCCAGCAGTTTAGTGAGAGTCTTAAGCGGACGTCATGAGCAGTTCTTC. Translating gives CASSLVRVLSGRHEQFF.

V and J are TRBV3-1 and TRBJ1-1; D is unresolved. V dropped 6 bases and J dropped 0 bases, with 5 bases sitting between them. The CDR3 length is 12 residues. CDR1 LGHDT and CDR2 YNNKEL come from the germline V gene (reference sequence). The DNA of the CDR3 is TGTGCCAGCAGTCGAATGAACACTGAAGCTTTCTTT. This encodes CASSRMNTEAFF.

This clonotype came up a few times. The rearrangement uses TRBV20-1 and TRBJ2-7; 9 bases line up with TRBD2. The germline V gene encodes CDR1 DFQATT and CDR2 SNEGSKA (reference sequence). The trim removed 1 base at V and 7 bases at J, leaving 5 bases unmatched. CDR3 length: 13 amino acids. The CDR3 is CSARASGKGEQYF. CDR3 sequence (DNA): TGCAGTGCTAGAGCTAGCGGGAAGGGGGAGCAGTACTTC.

This chain joins TRBV6-1 and TRBJ1-3; TRBD1 might be the D (5 bases). Per the germline V gene, CDR1 is MNHNS and CDR2 is SASEGT. This CDR3 is built from 15 residues. Between the trimmed V and J ends, which lost 7 bases and 0 bases, there was a span of 13 bases. The CDR3 protein is CASIPGPISGNTIYF. CDR3 bases: TGTGCCAGCATACCAGGGCCCATCTCTGGAAACACCATATATTTT.

This clonotype has a handful of counts. The chain has TRBV27 and TRBJ2-1, with a possible D match to TRBD2 (5 bases). CDR1 and CDR2 from the germline V gene are MNHEY and SMNVEV (reference sequence). The germline V and J ends were trimmed by 6 bases and 9 bases, with 12 bases remaining between them. This CDR3 is 12 amino acids long. The CDR3 bases are TGTGCCAGCAGGGCGGAGGACGGTGAGCAGTTCTTC. Its protein is CASRAEDGEQFF.

This chain links TRBV2 with TRBJ2-7; D remains unclear. V dropped 0 bases and J dropped 4 bases, with 19 bases sitting between them. The CDR3 is 17 residues long. Germline CDR1 and CDR2: SNHLY and FYNNEI. CDR3: CASSEAYPETFAYEQYF. The CDR3 DNA sequence: TGTGCCAGCAGTGAAGCGTATCCGGAGACCTTCGCTTACGAGCAGTACTTC.

A few counts support this clonotype. The gene calls are TRBV27 and TRBJ1-2, with 10 positions matching TRBD1. The CDR3 length is 15 residues. V lost 4 bases to trimming and J lost 4 bases; unmatched junction nucleotides: 6. The germline gives CDR1 MNHEY, CDR2 SMNVEV (reference sequence). The CDR3 loop is CASSSRDRGSYGYTF. The CDR3 nucleotides read TGTGCCAGCAGTTCCCGGGACAGGGGCTCCTATGGCTACACCTTC.

This clonotype was seen a few times. J is TRBJ1-5 and V is TRBV24-1; D gene ambiguous. Trimming stripped 1 base from V and 1 base from J, with 4 bases between. The germline V gene encodes CDR1 KGHDR and CDR2 SFDVKD. This CDR3 has 14 residues. As DNA, the CDR3 is TGTGCCACCAGTGATTTCAAGAGCAATCAGCCCCAGCATTTT. The encoded protein is CATSDFKSNQPQHF.

The V call is TRBV7-2, the J call TRBJ1-5; D call uncertain. V lost 0 bases and J lost 8, with 14 bases in between. CDR3 size: 15 residues. CDR1 and CDR2 from the germline V gene are SGHTA and FQGNSA. This CDR3 reads CASSLAFTEPKPQHF. The CDR3 DNA reads as TGTGCCAGCAGCTTAGCGTTTACGGAGCCGAAGCCCCAGCATTTT.

The chain combines TRBV7-2 with TRBJ2-5; TRBD2 aligns across 10 bases. The CDR3 runs 14 residues. Germline CDR1 is SGHTA and CDR2 is FQGNSA. The junction had 3 bases not matched to a gene; V was cut back by 5 bases and J by 3 bases. The CDR3 region has the DNA TGTGCCAGCAGCCTGGGACTAGCGAAAGAGACCCAGTACTTC. This gives the protein CASSLGLAKETQYF.

The chain is built from TRBV18 and TRBJ2-2; D is possibly TRBD1 or TRBD2 (5 bases each). Germline lookup yields CDR1 KGHSH and CDR2 LQKENI. Trimming removed 1 base from V and 6 bases from J, with 9 bases in between. This CDR3 is 14 amino acids long. DNA for the CDR3: TGTGCCAGCTCACCACGAGGGGATGCCGGGGAGCTGTTTTTT. Protein sequence: CASSPRGDAGELFF.

This rearrangement joins TRBV12-3 or TRBV12-4 to TRBJ2-7; 7 bases match TRBD1. This CDR3 contains 15 residues. V dropped 4 bases and J dropped 0; count of bases not matched to a gene: 6. The CDR3 reads CASSSGTAASYEQYF. DNA of the CDR3: TGTGCCAGCAGTTCTGGGACAGCTGCCTCCTACGAGCAGTACTTC.

The V gene is TRBV5-1, the J gene TRBJ2-3; D might be TRBD2 (5 bases). V was trimmed by 0 bases and J by 3 bases, leaving 14 bases between them. Per germline, CDR1 SGHRS and CDR2 YFSETQ. This CDR3 spans 16 amino acids. CDR3 in DNA: TGCGCCAGCAGCTTGGGCCGCGGGTTGGTGACAGATACGCAGTATTTT. This encodes CASSLGRGLVTDTQYF.

As concerns this clonotype: A read error may produce the germline difference seen at one junction end. The chain joins TRBV7-9 to TRBJ2-2, with a weak D call TRBD2 (5 bases). Per the germline V gene, CDR1 is SEHNR and CDR2 is FQNEAQ (reference sequence). The CDR3 runs to 14 residues. This CDR3 reads CASSLAISTGELFF. The CDR3, as DNA: TGTGCCAGCAGCCTAGCCATCAGCACCGGGGAGCTGTTTTTT.

This clonotype showed up just a few times. This chain links TRBV4-2 with TRBJ2-7; 7 nucleotides agree with TRBD2. The CDR3 sequence is 12 residues long. J was trimmed by 7 bases and V by 8 bases; bases with no gene match: 8. CDR1 LGHNA and CDR2 YNFKEQ come from the germline V gene. CDR3 sequence reads: CASGPAGGEQYF. The CDR3, as DNA: TGTGCCAGCGGCCCAGCCGGGGGGGAGCAGTACTTC.

The chain combines TRBV24-1 with TRBJ1-1; 7 bases align to TRBD1. With V trimmed by 4 bases and J by 4 bases, 5 bases remained unmatched. Germline V gene data show CDR1 as KGHDR and CDR2 as SFDVKD. The CDR3 covers 14 residues. As DNA, the CDR3 is TGTGCCACCAGTGAGACAGGGTCGATCACTGAAGCTTTCTTT. Protein sequence: CATSETGSITEAFF.

The V call is TRBV18, the J call TRBJ2-3, with 9 bases that match TRBD1. CDR3 length: 13 residues. The V and J ends lost 11 bases and 4 bases, in that order; junction bases with no gene match: 7. Germline values: CDR1 KGHSH, CDR2 LQKENI. In DNA, the CDR3 is TGTGCCGGAAGTGGGACAGGGCCAGATACGCAGTATTTT. Amino acid sequence: CAGSGTGPDTQYF.

Here the CDR3 DNA reads TGTGCCAGCAGTTTATTAGGGGGGGAGCTTACCTCCTACGAGCAGTACTTC. As protein: CASSLLGGELTSYEQYF. The rearrangement uses TRBV28 and TRBJ2-7; D perhaps matches TRBD2 (7 bases). The CDR3 has 17 amino acids. Germline lookup yields CDR1 MDHEN and CDR2 SYDVKM. The V and J ends lost 1 base and 0 bases respectively, with 16 bases between them.

This clonotype appeared once. The gene calls are TRBV20-1 and TRBJ2-2; D is undetermined. CDR3 length: 14 residues. V was cut by 6 bases and J by 4 bases, with 15 bases left in between. Germline values: CDR1 DFQATT, CDR2 SNEGSKA (reference sequence). CDR3 coding DNA: TGCAGTGCCCCAAAACGCCCGTCCACCGGGGAGCTGTTTTTT. It translates to CSAPKRPSTGELFF.

The rearrangement uses TRBV5-1 and TRBJ2-1; no reliable D call. This CDR3 is built from 13 residues. Germline V CDR1 and CDR2: SGHRS, YFSETQ. V lost 0 bases, J lost 8 bases, and 9 bases lay in between. As DNA, the CDR3 is TGCGCCAGCAGCTTGGGTGGGGTCGATGAGCAGTTCTTC. Its protein product is CASSLGGVDEQFF.

CDR3 in amino acids: CASSFTGPIASYEQYF. CDR3 nucleotides: TGTGCCAGCAGTTTTACCGGACCGATAGCATCCTACGAGCAGTACTTC. The V gene is TRBV27, the J gene TRBJ2-7, with no clear D. V was clipped by 3 bases and J by 1 base, with 16 bases between them. The CDR3 consists of 16 residues. Germline V gives CDR1 MNHEY, CDR2 SMNVEV (reference sequence).

The V gene is TRBV5-1, the J gene TRBJ2-7; D ambiguous. CDR3 length: 12 amino acids. V lost 3 bases and J 3 bases, leaving 7 bases between the germline ends. From germline, CDR1 is SGHRS and CDR2 YFSETQ. The CDR3 DNA follows: TGCGCCAGCAGCTCGGTTTTCTACGAGCAGTACTTC. Translating it yields CASSSVFYEQYF.

The chain uses TRBV5-1 and TRBJ2-3; D is uncertain. CDR1 is SGHRS, CDR2 YFSETQ, per germline. The CDR3 length is 16 residues. The V gene lost 4 bases and the J gene lost 0 bases, with 15 bases spanning the gap. In DNA, the CDR3 is TGCGCCAGCAGCCTCCTGACCGTCCTCAGCACAGATACGCAGTATTTT. Protein: CASSLLTVLSTDTQYF.